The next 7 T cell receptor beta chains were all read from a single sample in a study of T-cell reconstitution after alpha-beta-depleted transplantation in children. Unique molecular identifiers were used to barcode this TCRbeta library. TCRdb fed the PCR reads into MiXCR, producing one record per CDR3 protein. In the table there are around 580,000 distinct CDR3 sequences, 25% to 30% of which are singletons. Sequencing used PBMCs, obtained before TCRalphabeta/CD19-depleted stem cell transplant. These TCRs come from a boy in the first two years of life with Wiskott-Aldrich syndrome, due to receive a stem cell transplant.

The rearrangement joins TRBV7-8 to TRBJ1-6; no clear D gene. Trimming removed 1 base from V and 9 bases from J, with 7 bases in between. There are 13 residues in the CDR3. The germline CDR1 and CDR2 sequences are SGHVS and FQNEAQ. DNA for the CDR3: TGTGCCAGCAGCTTAGTGTTAAGTTCACCCCTCCACTTT. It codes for CASSLVLSSPLHF.

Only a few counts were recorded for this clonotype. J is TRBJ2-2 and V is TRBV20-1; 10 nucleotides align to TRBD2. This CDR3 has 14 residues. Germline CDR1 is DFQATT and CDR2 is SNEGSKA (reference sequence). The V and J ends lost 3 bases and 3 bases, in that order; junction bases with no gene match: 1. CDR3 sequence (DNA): TGCAGTGCTAGTAGCGGGAGGCACACCGGGGAGCTGTTTTTT. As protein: CSASSGRHTGELFF.

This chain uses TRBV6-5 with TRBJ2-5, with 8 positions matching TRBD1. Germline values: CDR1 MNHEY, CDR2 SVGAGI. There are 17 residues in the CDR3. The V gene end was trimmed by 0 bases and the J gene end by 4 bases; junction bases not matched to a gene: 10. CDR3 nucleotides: TGTGCCAGCAGTTACTCTTACCAGGGGGCGATAGGAGAGACCCAGTACTTC. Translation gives CASSYSYQGAIGETQYF.

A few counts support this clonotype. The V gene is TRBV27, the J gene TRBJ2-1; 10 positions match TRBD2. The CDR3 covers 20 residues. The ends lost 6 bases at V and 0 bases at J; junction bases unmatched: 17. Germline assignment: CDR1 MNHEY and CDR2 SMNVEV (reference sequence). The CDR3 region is CASSMAAPGLASFSYNEQFF. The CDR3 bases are TGTGCCAGCAGCATGGCCGCCCCGGGACTAGCGAGCTTCTCCTACAATGAGCAGTTCTTC.

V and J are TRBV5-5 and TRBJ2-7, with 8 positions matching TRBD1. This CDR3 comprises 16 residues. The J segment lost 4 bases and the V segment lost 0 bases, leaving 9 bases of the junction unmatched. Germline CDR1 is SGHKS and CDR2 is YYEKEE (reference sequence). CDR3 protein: CASSLGHGQGEYEQYF. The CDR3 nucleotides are TGTGCCAGCAGCTTGGGACACGGACAGGGAGAATACGAGCAGTACTTC.

In nucleotides, the CDR3 is TGCAGTGCTGGCCGACAGGGGGGTAATTCACCCCTCCACTTT. Its protein is CSAGRQGGNSPLHF. The V gene is TRBV20-1, the J gene TRBJ1-6; 9 nucleotides match TRBD1. CDR3 length equals 14 residues. Trimming removed 5 bases from V and 6 bases from J; junction bases left unmatched: 5. From germline, CDR1 is DFQATT and CDR2 SNEGSKA (reference sequence).

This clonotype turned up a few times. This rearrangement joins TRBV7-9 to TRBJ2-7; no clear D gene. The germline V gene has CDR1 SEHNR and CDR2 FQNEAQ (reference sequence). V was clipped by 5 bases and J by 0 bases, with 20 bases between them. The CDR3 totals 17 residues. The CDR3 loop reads CASSDKAVPRSSYEQYF. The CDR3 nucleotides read TGTGCCAGCAGCGATAAGGCAGTGCCACGCAGCTCCTACGAGCAGTACTTC.